This T cell receptor beta chain stems from a study of beta chain features in type 1 diabetes (dated by TCRdb to the late 2010s). Concerning the study at large: Mean age, gender distribution, total cell number and subset yield were not different between patients and healthy donors. Whereas all 30 or so donors provided naive and central memory subsets, regulatory and stem cell-like memory subsets were isolated from just 8 patients and roughly 8 healthy donors. The study compared TCRB repertoires of sorted circulating CD4+ T cell subsets between recently diagnosed type 1 diabetes patients and matched healthy donors. A total of some 110 million sorted cells were examined across all samples, and a strong correlation was observed between cell number per subset and RNA yield. Study-wide findings and limitations: Naive, central memory and regulatory TCRB repertoires appeared to be more similar among patients than among healthy donors. At VDJ recombination sites, patients with type 1 diabetes made fewer insertions and deleted more nucleotides, a pattern implying thymic rearrangement abnormalities. In all four CD4+ subsets, TCRB CDR3 length was moderately but significantly shorter in type 1 diabetes patients. Sequencing cDNA rather than genomic DNA could over-represent highly expressing activated cells, although activation and CD3 levels did not differ between groups. Only small numbers of individuals were included in the HLA sub-analyses, which left unresolved whether HLA type had any influence on TCRB rearrangement. PCR may preferentially amplify shorter templates, but because patient and control samples were amplified and corrected together, any resulting skew would affect both groups equally.

Concerning this clone: Its binding antigen is unknown. Qualities for individual bases were not recorded, and no much larger clone is one base off.

All of the isolated RNA was reverse transcribed with the High Capacity cDNA Reverse Transcription Kit, so expressed TCRB transcripts were sequenced. Deep immunoSEQ sequencing was applied to naive, central memory and regulatory T cell samples, giving an average of roughly 3.5 million total reads per sample. Sorted cells were lysed in RLT buffer, and RNA was extracted using DNase-treated RNeasy Micro or Mini kits according to cell number. Each cell subset was processed on its own to prevent cross-contamination, while patient and healthy donor samples were processed together. The immunoSEQ multiplex PCR was used to amplify TCRB sequences from cDNA, yielding 87-bp fragments that span the CDR3 region. Sequencing of the amplicons was done on the Illumina HiSeq platform. The original methods were these. PCR bias was corrected computationally using synthetic template baselines, and reads within Hamming distance 2 were collapsed, with unmergeable singletons discarded. By aligning reads against IMGT, V, D and J genes, CDR3 length, and insertions or deletions at six rearrangement sites were assigned. Clonotype counts were normalized to sorted cell number within each subset before computing true diversity and Gini coefficients with the tcR R package. The overlap coefficient, calculated on TCRB nucleotide sequences, was used to measure repertoire sharing. The table was pulled from immuneACCESS by TCRdb, which kept in-frame rearrangements only. Such tables lose some clones; where checked, under half of the loss comes from unresolved V genes, and the rest has no known cause. The V and J calls and clone size were taken over from that table, and D and trimming were inferred from the DNA. Counted in this sample were 60,000 or so clones; about 50% of them appeared once. Jointly, the top ten make up around 2.5% of the sample.

Each donor gave one peripheral blood draw, averaging around 0.11 L, which was collected into heparinised tubes. A BD FACSAria II was used to sort naive, central memory, regulatory and stem cell-like memory CD4+ T cells with a panel that included CD45RO, CCR7, CD25, CD127, CD95 and CD27. A purity above 98% was achieved for all sorted populations. Right away, PBMCs were isolated by Lymphoprep density gradient centrifugation and were stained directly, with no culture step. Samples were stained and sorted in pairs, with one healthy donor and one patient per experiment, so that batch effects were minimized. CDR1 and CDR2 are drawn from the germline V gene: ENHRY, SYGVKD. The CDR3 sequence holds 21 residues, the cysteine and phenylalanine included. Just the 63-base CDR3 DNA is kept, in frame starting at base 1. The junction shows trimming of 4 bases on V and 0 bases on J, and the gene matches do not reach 20 bases of it.

The source material was Tregs from blood. The sample's cell subset or site, from its label and the paper: regulatory CD4+ T cells. The source of this sequence is a woman between 40 and 50 years old with type 1 diabetes. The V and J segments used are TRBV10-3 and TRBJ2-1, with 8 central nucleotides matching TRBD2. The CDR3 reads as follows: CAISVPRAGGRGIGSYNEQFF. The DNA sequence follows: TGTGCCATCAGTGTCCCCCGGGCGGGAGGAAGGGGGATCGGCTCCTACAATGAGCAGTTCTTC.